The T cell receptor beta chain under discussion was sequenced for a study of blood T cells in healthy people across ages. Through a sample-barcoded 5' primer and a J-beta primer mix, a second PCR was run for about 7 to 12 cycles. TCRdb reanalysed the 5' RACE reads using MiXCR and keeps one entry per CDR3 protein. Of roughly 860,000 distinct CDR3 sequences in the sample, 55% to 65% were seen once. Trimming removed 2 bases at V and 7 bases at J, with 9 bases between. Germline CDR1 and CDR2: SGHTA and FQGNSA. The CDR3 sequence is 14 residues long. Sequencing was done on a sample of blood. The genes are TRBV7-2 and TRBJ1-6; perhaps TRBD1 as D (5 bases). This clonotype was sampled from a man aged 25 to 40 in good health. CDR3 DNA sequence: TGTGCCAGCAGCTTAAAGGAGGGGAATTCACCCCTCCACTTT. Its translation: CASSLKEGNSPLHF.